This T cell receptor beta chain was sequenced for a study of T cell responses to AZD1222 COVID-19 vaccine. Assay used: immunoSEQ multiplex PCR; TCRdb lists only in-frame clones, some missing. This sample has 150,000 or so clones, with 85% to 90% found just once. V was shortened by 0 bases and J by 4 bases, with 6 bases between the two germline ends. This CDR3 spans 13 amino acids. The germline gives CDR1 SGHDT, CDR2 YYEEEE. Turning to this clone: Antigen: not known.

Notes on the study in general: Regions 160-218 and 743-854 dominated among vaccine-associated CD4 TCRs spanning spike.

The genes are TRBV5-6 and TRBJ2-3; no reliable D call. The sample in question was peripheral blood, obtained on day 0 of AZD1222 vaccination. The receptor's source is an adult in good health. In DNA, the CDR3 is TGTGCCAGCAGCTTGGCAGGCGCAGATACGCAGTATTTT. Translation gives CASSLAGADTQYF.